The source of this TCR beta chain is a study of shared clonotypes between healthy human individuals (dated by TCRdb to between 2020 and 2021). General notes on the study: A few men and a couple of women, aged 18 to 49 years, made up the cohort. Each donor's leukapheresis produced roughly between roughly 0.94 and 9.5 billion PBMCs. For each donor, CD4 naive and CD4 memory were each run on three plates, CD8 naive on two plates, and CD8 memory on one plate. To increase sequencing depth and limit assay-specific biases, different laboratories used diverse techniques to prepare libraries and sequence TCR repertoires. The study deeply sequenced blood TCR repertoires of five healthy adults to estimate repertoire size and the extent of clonotype sharing between individuals.

The study at large found these results: Naive subsets generally had larger estimated clonotype richness than memory subsets did. The small number of donors limited the genetic and exposure-history diversity represented. Approximately 4.8% of naive CD4, around 3.5% of naive CD8, 2% to 2.5% of memory CD4, and 0.35% to 0.5% of memory CD8 clonotypes were shared across several donors. Based on pairwise subsampling, the degree of clonotype sharing among donors was expected to be affected by sequencing depth. Compared with non-shared clonotypes, the clonotypes found in all four sorted-subset donors had higher generation probabilities. Sampling was limited to blood, and TCR repertoires in tissue likely differ from TCR repertoires in blood. Even with the large sequencing depth, rarefaction of the sorted-subset datasets indicated that sequencing was incomplete.

CDR1 and CDR2, per the germline V gene (reference sequence), are LNHDA and SQIVND. V was cut back by 5 bases and J by 0 bases, leaving a gap of 9 bases between them. Taken from cysteine to phenylalanine, the CDR3 has 14 residues. Only the CDR3 portion is preserved as DNA: 42 bases, with reading frame beginning at the first base. Turning to this clone: The antigen it recognizes is unknown. Base qualities were left out, and no much larger clone turns up one base away.

The donors were healthy, HIV-negative adults with no recently reported acute infections or vaccinations. Every donor was a Caucasian adult living in Nashville, Tennessee, USA. CD4+ T cells were enriched by magnetic negative selection; naive cells were then positively selected on CD45RA, and the negative fraction formed the memory subset. Blood was collected by leukapheresis, and PBMCs were isolated by Ficoll-Histopaque density gradient centrifugation and then cryopreserved in liquid nitrogen vapor phase. Analytical flow cytometry was used to check the purity and quantity of each magnetically sorted T cell population. Each sorted fraction had its genomic DNA isolated and then quantified by UV absorbance on a Nanodrop 2000c. TCR CDR3 regions were amplified from genomic DNA by multiplex PCR using the deep immunoSEQ assay. Extracted genomic DNA from each cell subset was spread evenly across all wells of several immunoSEQ 96-well plates, with each plate serving as a replicate. Each replicate PCR for sorted subsets received approximately 200 ng genomic DNA, equal to about 30,000 T cell genomes. Purified libraries were quantified with a Qubit 3.0 fluorometer, sized on a Bioanalyzer 2100, and re-quantified with the KAPA Library Quantification kit. Every immunoSEQ 96-well plate was sequenced on a separate single-read 150-cycle Illumina NextSeq 550 flow cell. The original methods were these. Because the immunoSEQ output held only junctional sequences and lacked quality scores, the filtering could not match the filtering applied to full-length reads. Sequences were annotated with PyIR, a Python wrapper for IgBLAST v1.9, and V/J genes and CDR3 were assigned using IMGT germline references. Reads with weak V/J assignments (E-value above 1e-6), missing CDR3, stop codons, out-of-frame junctions, or ambiguous translated residues were removed. V3J clonotypes were defined as sequences sharing the same inferred V gene, J gene, and CDR3 amino acid sequence. To compute the percentage overlap between repertoires, the number of shared unique clonotypes was divided by the size of the smaller repertoire. RTK rarefaction, the Chao1 estimator, and Recon v2.1 estimates of unobserved clonotypes were used to assess repertoire richness. OLGA was used to compute generation probabilities for all TCRbeta clonotypes that the gDNA method yielded from four donors. The immuneACCESS repertoire file appears here via TCRdb, limited to in-frame rearrangements. These files lack a portion of the clones; in checked studies, under half of the deficit traces to unresolved V genes, and the cause of the others is not known. V and J calls and clone size are as listed in that table; D and trimming were resolved from the DNA. Here the sample has approximately 2.5 million clones; roughly 93% occur a single time. Of the sample, about 0.38% is held by the ten largest clones.

The clonotype was recovered from a man between 18 and 35 years old in good health. Some clones in this sample may be carry-over from other donors' samples. The V gene is TRBV19 and the J gene is TRBJ2-3; the D gene is perhaps TRBD1, from 6 matching bases. The sequenced sample was naive CD4+ T cells from PBMCs. The cell subset or site label on this specimen signifies: CD45RA+ positively selected. In nucleotides, the sequence is TGTGCCAGTAGTGTGGACAGTAGCACAGATACGCAGTATTTT. Translated, it gives CASSVDSSTDTQYF.